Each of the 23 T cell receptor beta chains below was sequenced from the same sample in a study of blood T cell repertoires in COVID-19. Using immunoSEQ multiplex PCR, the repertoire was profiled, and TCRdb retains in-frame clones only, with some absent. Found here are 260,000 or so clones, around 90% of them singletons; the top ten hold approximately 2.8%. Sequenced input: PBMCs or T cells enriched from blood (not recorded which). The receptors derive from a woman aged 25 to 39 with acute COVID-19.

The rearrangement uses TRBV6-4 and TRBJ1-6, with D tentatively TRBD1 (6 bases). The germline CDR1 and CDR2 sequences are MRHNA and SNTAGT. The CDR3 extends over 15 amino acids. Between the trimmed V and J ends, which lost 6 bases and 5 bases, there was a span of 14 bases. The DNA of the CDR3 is TGTGCCAGCAGCGATACGACAGGACATAATTCACCCCTCCACTTT. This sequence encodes CASSDTTGHNSPLHF.

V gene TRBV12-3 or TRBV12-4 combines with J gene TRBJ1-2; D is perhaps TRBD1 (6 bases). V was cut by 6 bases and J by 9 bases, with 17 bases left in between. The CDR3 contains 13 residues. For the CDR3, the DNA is TGTGCCAGCAGGTTTCTTTCTCAGGGGAGCTACACCTTC. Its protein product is CASRFLSQGSYTF.

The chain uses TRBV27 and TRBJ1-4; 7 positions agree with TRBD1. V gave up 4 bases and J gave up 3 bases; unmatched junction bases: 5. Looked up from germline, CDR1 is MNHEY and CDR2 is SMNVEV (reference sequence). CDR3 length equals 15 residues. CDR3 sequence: CASSYLGTANEKLFF. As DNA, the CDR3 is TGTGCCAGCAGTTACCTCGGGACAGCTAATGAAAAACTGTTTTTT.

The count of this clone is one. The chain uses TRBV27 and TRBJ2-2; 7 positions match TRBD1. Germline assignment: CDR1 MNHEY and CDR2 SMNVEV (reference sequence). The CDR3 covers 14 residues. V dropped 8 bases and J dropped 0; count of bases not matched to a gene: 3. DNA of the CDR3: TGTGCCAGCGTAGACAGGGCGAACACCGGGGAGCTGTTTTTT. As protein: CASVDRANTGELFF.

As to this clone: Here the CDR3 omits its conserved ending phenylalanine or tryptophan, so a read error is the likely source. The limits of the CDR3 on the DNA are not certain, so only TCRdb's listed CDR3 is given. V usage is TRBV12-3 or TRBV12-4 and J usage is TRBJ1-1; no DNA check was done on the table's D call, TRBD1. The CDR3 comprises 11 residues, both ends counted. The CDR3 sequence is CASSRTPSGLC.

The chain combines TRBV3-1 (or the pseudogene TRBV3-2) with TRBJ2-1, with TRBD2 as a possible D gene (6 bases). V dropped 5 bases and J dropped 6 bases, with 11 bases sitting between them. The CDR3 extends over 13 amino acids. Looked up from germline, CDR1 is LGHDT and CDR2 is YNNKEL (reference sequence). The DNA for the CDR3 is TGTGCCAGCAGCGCATTGGAGGGCAATGAGCAGTTCTTC. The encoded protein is CASSALEGNEQFF.

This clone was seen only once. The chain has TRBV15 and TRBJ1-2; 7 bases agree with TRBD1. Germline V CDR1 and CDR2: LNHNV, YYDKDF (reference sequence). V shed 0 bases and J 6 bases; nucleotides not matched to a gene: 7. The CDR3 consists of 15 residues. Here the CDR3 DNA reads TGTGCCACCAGCAGAGATATAGGGGGCGCTGATGGCTACACCTTC. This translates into CATSRDIGGADGYTF.

This CDR3 is CASAPWDSSNQPQHF. The CDR3 region has the DNA TGTGCTAGTGCCCCTTGGGACAGTAGCAATCAGCCCCAGCATTTT. The chain couples TRBV12-5 to TRBJ1-5, with 7 nucleotides matching TRBD1. The CDR3 length is 15 residues. Germline V gives CDR1 LGHNT, CDR2 FRNRAP. The V gene end was trimmed by 7 bases and the J gene end by 0 bases; junction bases not matched to a gene: 6. The full variable domain, rest sourced from reference TRBV12-5 and TRBJ1-5, is DARVTQTPRHKVTEMGQEVTMRCQPILGHNTVFWYRQTMMQGLELLAYFRNRAPLDDSGMPKDRFSAEMPDATLATLKIQPSEPRDSAVYFCASAPWDSSNQPQHFGDGTRLSIL.

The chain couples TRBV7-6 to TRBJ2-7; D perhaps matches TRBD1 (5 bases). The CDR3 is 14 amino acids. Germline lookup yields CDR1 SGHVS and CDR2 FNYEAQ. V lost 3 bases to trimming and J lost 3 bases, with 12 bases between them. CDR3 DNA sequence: TGTGCCAGCAGCTTGGGGCAGGGAATCTACGAGCAGTACTTC. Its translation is CASSLGQGIYEQYF. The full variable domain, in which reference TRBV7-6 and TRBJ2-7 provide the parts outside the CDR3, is GAGVSQSPRYKVTKRGQDVALRCDPISGHVSLYWYRQALGQGPEFLTYFNYEAQQDKSGLPNDRFSAERPEGSISTLTIQRTEQRDSAMYRCASSLGQGIYEQYFGPGTRLTVT.

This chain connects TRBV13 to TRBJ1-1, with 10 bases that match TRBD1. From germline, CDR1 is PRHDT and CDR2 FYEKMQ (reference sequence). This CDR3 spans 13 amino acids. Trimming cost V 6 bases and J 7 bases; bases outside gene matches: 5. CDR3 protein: CASRYGQGDEAFF. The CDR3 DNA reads TGTGCCAGCAGGTACGGACAGGGGGATGAAGCTTTCTTT.

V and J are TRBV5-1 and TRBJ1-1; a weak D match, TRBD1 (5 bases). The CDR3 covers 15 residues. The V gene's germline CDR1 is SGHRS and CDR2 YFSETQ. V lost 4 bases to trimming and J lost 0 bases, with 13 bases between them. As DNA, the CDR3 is TGCGCCAGCAGCCTAGAGCGGGGGTTGAACACTGAAGCTTTCTTT. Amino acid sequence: CASSLERGLNTEAFF.

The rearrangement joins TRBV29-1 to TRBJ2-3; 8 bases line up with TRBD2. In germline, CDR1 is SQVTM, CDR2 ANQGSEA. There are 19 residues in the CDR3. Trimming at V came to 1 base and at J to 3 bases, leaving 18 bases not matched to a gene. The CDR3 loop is CSVEGGHEFSGGGTDTQYF. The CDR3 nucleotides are TGCAGCGTTGAAGGCGGTCATGAGTTCAGCGGGGGAGGGACAGATACGCAGTATTTT.

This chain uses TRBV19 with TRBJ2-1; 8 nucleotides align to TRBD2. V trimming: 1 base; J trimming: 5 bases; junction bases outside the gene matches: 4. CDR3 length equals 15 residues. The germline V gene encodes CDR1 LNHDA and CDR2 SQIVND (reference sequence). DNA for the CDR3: TGTGCCAGTAGTATAGGGGGACTAGTTAACAATGAGCAGTTCTTC. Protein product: CASSIGGLVNNEQFF.

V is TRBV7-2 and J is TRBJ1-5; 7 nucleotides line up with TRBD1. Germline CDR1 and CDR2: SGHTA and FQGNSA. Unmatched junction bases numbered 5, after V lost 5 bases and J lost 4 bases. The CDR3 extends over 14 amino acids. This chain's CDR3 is CASSVDRENQPQHF. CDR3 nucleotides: TGTGCCAGCAGCGTAGACAGGGAGAATCAGCCCCAGCATTTT.

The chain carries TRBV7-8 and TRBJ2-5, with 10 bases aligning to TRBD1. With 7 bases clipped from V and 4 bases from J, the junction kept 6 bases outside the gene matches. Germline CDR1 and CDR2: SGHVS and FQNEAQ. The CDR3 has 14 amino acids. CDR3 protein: CASTWTGGRETQYF. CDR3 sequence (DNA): TGTGCCAGCACTTGGACAGGGGGGAGAGAGACCCAGTACTTC.

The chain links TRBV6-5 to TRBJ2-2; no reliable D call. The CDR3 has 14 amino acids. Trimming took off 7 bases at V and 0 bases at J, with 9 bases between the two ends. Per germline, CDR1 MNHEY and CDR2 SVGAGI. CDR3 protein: CASNMFANTGELFF. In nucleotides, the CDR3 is TGTGCCAGCAACATGTTCGCGAACACCGGGGAGCTGTTTTTT.

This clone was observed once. Here the CDR3 reads CASSPGQGAWGNQPQHF. CDR3 DNA: TGTGCTAGTTCCCCGGGACAGGGGGCTTGGGGCAATCAGCCCCAGCATTTT. The chain uses TRBV12-5 and TRBJ1-5, with 12 nucleotides matching TRBD1. The CDR3 spans 17 residues. V lost 8 bases and J lost 2; bases outside the gene matches: 10. Germline values: CDR1 LGHNT, CDR2 FRNRAP. Drawing the rest from reference TRBV12-5 and TRBJ1-5, the complete variable domain is DARVTQTPRHKVTEMGQEVTMRCQPILGHNTVFWYRQTMMQGLELLAYFRNRAPLDDSGMPKDRFSAEMPDATLATLKIQPSEPRDSAVYFCASSPGQGAWGNQPQHFGDGTRLSIL.

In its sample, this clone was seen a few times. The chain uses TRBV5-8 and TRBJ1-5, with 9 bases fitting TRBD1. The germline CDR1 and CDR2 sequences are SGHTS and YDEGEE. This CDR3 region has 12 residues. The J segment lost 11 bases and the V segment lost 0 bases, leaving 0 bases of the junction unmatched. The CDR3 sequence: CASSLGQGAQHF. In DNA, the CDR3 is TGTGCCAGCAGCTTGGGACAGGGGGCCCAGCATTTT.

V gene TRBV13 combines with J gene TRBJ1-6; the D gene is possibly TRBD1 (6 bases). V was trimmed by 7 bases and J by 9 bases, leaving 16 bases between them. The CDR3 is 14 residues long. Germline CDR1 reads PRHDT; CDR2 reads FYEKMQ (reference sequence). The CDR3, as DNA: TGTGCCAGCAAAGATTCAACAGGGACTTCACCCCTCCACTTT. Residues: CASKDSTGTSPLHF.

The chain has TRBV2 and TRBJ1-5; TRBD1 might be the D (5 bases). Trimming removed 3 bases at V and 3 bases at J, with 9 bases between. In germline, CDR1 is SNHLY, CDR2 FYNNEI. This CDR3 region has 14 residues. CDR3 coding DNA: TGTGCCAGCAGTGATCGGGGGGACAATCAGCCCCAGCATTTT. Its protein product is CASSDRGDNQPQHF. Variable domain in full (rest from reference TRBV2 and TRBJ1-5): EPEVTQTPSHQVTQMGQEVILRCVPISNHLYFYWYRQILGQKVEFLVSFYNNEISEKSEIFDDQFSVERPDGSNFTLKIRSTKLEDSAMYFCASSDRGDNQPQHFGDGTRLSIL.

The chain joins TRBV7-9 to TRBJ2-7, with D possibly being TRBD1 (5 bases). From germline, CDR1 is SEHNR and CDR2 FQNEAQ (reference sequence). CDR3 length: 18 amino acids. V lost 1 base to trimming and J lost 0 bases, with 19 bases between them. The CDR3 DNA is TGTGCCAGCAGCTTAGGTAAACTACAGGCGCCTTTCTCCTACGAGCAGTACTTC. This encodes CASSLGKLQAPFSYEQYF.

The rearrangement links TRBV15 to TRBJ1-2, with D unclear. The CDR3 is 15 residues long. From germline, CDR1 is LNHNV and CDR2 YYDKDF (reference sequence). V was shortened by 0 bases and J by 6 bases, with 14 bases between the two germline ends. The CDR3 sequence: CATSRDLGTNHGYTF. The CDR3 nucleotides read TGTGCCACCAGCAGAGATCTTGGTACAAACCATGGCTACACCTTC.

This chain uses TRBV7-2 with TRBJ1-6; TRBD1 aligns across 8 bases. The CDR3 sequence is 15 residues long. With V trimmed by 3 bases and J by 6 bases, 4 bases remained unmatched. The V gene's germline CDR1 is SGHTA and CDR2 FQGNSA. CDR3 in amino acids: CASSLVQGVNSPLHF. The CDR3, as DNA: TGTGCCAGCAGCTTGGTACAGGGGGTTAATTCACCCCTCCACTTT.